A selection of T cell receptor beta chains follows, all from one sample in a study of PD-1 blockade in classical Hodgkin lymphoma. Generated by immunoSEQ multiplex PCR, the TCRdb table keeps only in-frame clones and is missing some. The table shows about 11,000 clones, with 60% to 80% occurring only once. The sample consisted of peripheral blood mononuclear cells (PBMCs), taken before the second cycle of nivolumab. These receptors all stem from a human donor with classical Hodgkin lymphoma. The conserved cysteine and the conserved F or W are not part of the CDR3 here. A D gene is named only where the DNA matches it firmly. Size tells how often a clone was seen (once, few, many) or the class of an expanded clone, and some rows leave it out.

NA	NA	TRBV15	TRBJ1-1	ATSRDPRLDGNTEAF
NA	NA	TRBV2	TRBJ1-6	ASKVEEQGRSPLH
TRBD2	few	TRBV10-2	TRBJ2-1	ASSESPGTLAGFYNEQF
NA	once	TRBV5-1	TRBJ2-7	ASSLGPTDGFEQY
NA	NA	TRBV21-1	TRBJ1-3	ASSKGTLRSGNTIY
TRBD2	NA	TRBV5-1	TRBJ2-1	ASRPSGHPYNEQF
TRBD2	few	TRBV7-2	TRBJ2-2	ASSSGLAGVKVNTGELF
NA	NA	TRBV5-1	TRBJ1-2	ASSSGQFNYGYT
NA	once	TRBV18	TRBJ2-7	ASSPKDSTEQY
TRBD1	NA	TRBV7-6	NA	ASSLSRQGNEQY
NA	medium-sized	TRBV5-1	TRBJ2-2	ASSLQENTGELF
TRBD1	NA	TRBV5-5	TRBJ1-2	ASSFLGQGGGYT
NA	NA	TRBV15	TRBJ2-5	ATSRDFFQGGETQY
NA	NA	TRBV15	TRBJ2-7	ATGGTYEQY
NA	NA	TRBV11-2	TRBJ2-7	ASSQGTISNSYEQY
TRBD1	NA	TRBV5-4	TRBJ1-4	ASSPRGSEEKLF
NA	NA	TRBV4-1	TRBJ1-1	ASRGTLKGTEAF
NA	once	TRBV6-1	TRBJ2-5	ASSESLGARETQY
NA	medium-sized	TRBV7-9	TRBJ1-2	ASSLGAPQGNGYT
NA	NA	TRBV7-2	TRBJ1-5	ASTQKIGVLTNQPQH
NA	NA	TRBV7-6	TRBJ2-7	ASSSIIDGSYEQY
TRBD2	NA	TRBV27	TRBJ2-5	ASSSLTGTSGPYQETQY
NA	NA	TRBV6-1	TRBJ2-7	ASSEADGHRYEQY
NA	NA	TRBV7-7	TRBJ2-7	ASSLYSAYEQY
NA	NA	TRBV7-9	TRBJ2-3	ASSLLADLRDTQY
TRBD1	NA	TRBV2	TRBJ2-3	ASWQGATDTQY
NA	NA	TRBV16	TRBJ1-1	ASSRDLNTEAF
NA	once	TRBV5-1	TRBJ1-2	ASSLDPSYGYT
NA	NA	TRBV6-6	TRBJ1-5	ASSSGGNQPQH
NA	NA	TRBV7-2	TRBJ1-2	ASSLVRGDYGYT
TRBD2	NA	TRBV4-1	TRBJ2-7	ASSQVVSGGNYEQY
NA	NA	TRBV2	TRBJ1-3	ASSVDRSTGNTIY
NA	NA	TRBV19	TRBJ1-2	ASSIRSGGYGYT
NA	NA	TRBV14	TRBJ2-3	ASSQDRDGVQY
NA	NA	TRBV20-1	TRBJ2-7	SVAGSYEQY
NA	NA	TRBV15	TRBJ2-1	ATSSLSYLNYNEQF
TRBD2	NA	TRBV5-1	TRBJ2-2	ASSLRGGLDTGELF
NA	NA	TRBV28	TRBJ2-2	ASSLWARQADTGELF
TRBD1	NA	TRBV5-1	TRBJ2-7	ASSFRDSFSYEQY
TRBD2	few	TRBV5-8	TRBJ2-5	ASSLGSGSRGQETQY
TRBD1	medium-sized	TRBV2	TRBJ1-1	ASSPRTGGRNTEAF
NA	NA	TRBV25-1	TRBJ2-3	ATSWGVSTDTQY
TRBD2	NA	TRBV7-3	TRBJ2-1	ASSLIPSGTSYNEQF
NA	NA	TRBV5-1	TRBJ2-1	ASSLRSPGRRGVTNEQF
NA	NA	TRBV12-5	TRBJ2-1	ASGSPPGTTTRSSYNEQF